The 23 T cell receptor beta chains reported below all come from one sample, sequenced in a study. TCRdb re-derived calls from the RT-PCR reads in MiXCR, one entry per CDR3 protein. The sample records 550,000 to 750,000 distinct CDR3 sequences, approximately 15% being singletons. Sequencing was carried out using memory CD4+ T cells from blood. The source of these receptors is a female donor in good health, serving as a healthy control.

This clonotype was picked up a small number of times. The chain is built from TRBV20-1 and TRBJ2-5; 13 bases line up with TRBD2. The V gene's germline CDR1 is DFQATT and CDR2 SNEGSKA (reference sequence). The CDR3 consists of 13 residues. V was clipped by 4 bases and J by 5 bases; unmatched bases: 1. For the CDR3, the DNA is TGCAGTGCTAAACTAGCGGGGGGGGAGACCCAGTACTTC. Translating it yields CSAKLAGGETQYF.

In its sample, this clonotype was seen many times. The chain has TRBV15 and TRBJ2-5; 9 bases fit TRBD2. This CDR3 has 17 amino acids. Per germline, CDR1 LNHNV and CDR2 YYDKDF (reference sequence). J was trimmed by 4 bases and V by 0 bases; bases with no gene match: 9. The CDR3 DNA is TGTGCCACCAGCAGAGATGAATTAGCGGGAGTAGGAGAGACCCAGTACTTC. Its protein is CATSRDELAGVGETQYF.

This chain connects TRBV20-1 to TRBJ2-7; D unresolved. The germline gives CDR1 DFQATT, CDR2 SNEGSKA (reference sequence). CDR3 size: 14 residues. The V end was cut by 1 base, the J end by 2 bases, with 12 bases between. The CDR3 DNA follows: TGCAGTGCTAGAGGGGTACCAGGCACCTACGAGCAGTACTTC. Protein product: CSARGVPGTYEQYF.

This clonotype was counted once. The chain is built from TRBV20-1 and TRBJ1-2; the D is unclear. Between the trimmed V and J ends, which lost 3 bases and 2 bases, there was a span of 16 bases. Per the germline V gene, CDR1 is DFQATT and CDR2 is SNEGSKA (reference sequence). The CDR3 contains 15 residues. This chain's CDR3 is CSARPPGRNNYGYTF. The DNA of the CDR3 is TGCAGTGCTAGGCCACCCGGGAGAAACAACTATGGCTACACCTTC.

This clonotype was counted once. The genes are TRBV7-8 and TRBJ1-5; perhaps TRBD1 as D (6 bases). The germline V and J ends were trimmed by 5 bases and 6 bases, with 17 bases remaining between them. Germline CDR1 and CDR2: SGHVS and FQNEAQ. The CDR3 sequence is 15 residues long. This CDR3 reads CASSPDRSLSQPQHF. CDR3 in DNA: TGTGCCAGCAGCCCCGACAGGAGTTTGAGTCAGCCCCAGCATTTT.

The rearrangement uses TRBV7-9 and TRBJ1-5; no definite D call. This CDR3 region has 12 residues. Germline V CDR1 and CDR2: SEHNR, FQNEAQ (reference sequence). The V end lost 7 bases, the J end lost 10 bases, and 14 bases lay between the germline ends. The CDR3 spells CASTLNGPPQHF. As DNA, the CDR3 is TGTGCCAGCACCCTTAACGGGCCACCCCAGCATTTT.

This chain connects TRBV20-1 to TRBJ1-5, with TRBD1 matching 7 bases. Germline values: CDR1 DFQATT, CDR2 SNEGSKA (reference sequence). This CDR3 has 14 residues. V lost 1 base, J lost 7 bases, and 7 bases stayed unmatched. As DNA, the CDR3 is TGCAGTGCTAGAGGCCACAGGGGCGGGCAGCCCCAGCATTTT. Translated, it gives CSARGHRGGQPQHF.

Many counts were recorded for this clonotype. The J gene is TRBJ2-3, the V gene TRBV4-1, with D possibly called TRBD1 or TRBD2 (5 bases each). V was cut by 6 bases and J by 0 bases, with 13 bases left in between. CDR1 and CDR2 from the germline V gene are MGHRA and YSYEKL. This CDR3 region has 15 residues. CDR3 protein: CASRRAGSSTDTQYF. The CDR3 nucleotides are TGCGCCAGCAGAAGGGCAGGGAGTAGCACAGATACGCAGTATTTT.

This clonotype occurred many times. The chain joins TRBV29-1 to TRBJ1-1; 10 bases are shared with TRBD1. The germline gives CDR1 SQVTM, CDR2 ANQGSEA. The CDR3 loop spans 13 amino acids. After removal of 5 bases from V and 10 bases from J, the junction contained 10 bases not matched to a gene. The CDR3 region is CSVFPGTGERAFF. DNA of the CDR3: TGCAGCGTTTTCCCCGGGACAGGGGAAAGAGCTTTCTTT.

A few counts support this clonotype. The V and J genes are TRBV7-9 and TRBJ1-4; no definite D call. CDR1 is SEHNR and CDR2 is FQNEAQ in the germline V gene (reference sequence). Trimming removed 3 bases at V and 7 bases at J, with 3 bases between. The CDR3 is 11 amino acids. The CDR3 sequence: CASSLLEKLFF. In nucleotides, the CDR3 is TGTGCCAGCAGCTTGCTTGAAAAACTGTTTTTT.

J is TRBJ2-3 and V is TRBV3-1; tentative D call: TRBD1 (6 bases). V lost 3 bases to trimming and J lost 5 bases, with 18 bases between them. The CDR3 consists of 16 residues. CDR1 is LGHDT and CDR2 is YNNKEL in the germline V gene (reference sequence). The CDR3 reads CASSHLTRGQGDTQYF. CDR3 nucleotide sequence: TGTGCCAGCAGCCACCTGACCAGGGGCCAGGGAGATACGCAGTATTTT.

This clonotype was picked up many times. The rearrangement joins TRBV7-2 to TRBJ1-6; D ambiguous. Germline CDR1 reads SGHTA; CDR2 reads FQGNSA. CDR3 size: 16 residues. V was pared by 7 bases and J by 10 bases, with 23 bases between. CDR3 coding DNA: TGTGCCAGCACCTCTCGTGCCGCTGAGCTGGGCTCACCCCTCCACTTT. This encodes CASTSRAAELGSPLHF.

Notes on this clonotype: A much larger clone lies one base from this, so it may be a read error. This chain uses TRBV30 with TRBJ2-1, with TRBD2 identical over 13 bases. The CDR3 loop spans 14 amino acids. Trimming removed 3 bases from V and 10 bases from J; junction bases left unmatched: 6. CDR1 and CDR2 (germline): GTSNPN, SVGIG (reference sequence). In nucleotides, the CDR3 is TGTGCCTGGAGCGGACTAGCGGGAGAAAAGGAGCAGTTCTTC. Protein product: CAWSGLAGEKEQFF.

Points on this clonotype: A much larger clone differs by one base, so this may be a read error. V gene TRBV6-1 combines with J gene TRBJ2-3; TRBD1 agrees at 8 bases. Germline V lookup: CDR1 MNHNS, CDR2 SASEGT. CDR3 length: 14 residues. CDR3 in amino acids: CVSSPGQASDTQYF. The CDR3 nucleotides read TGTGTCAGCAGCCCGGGACAGGCCTCAGATACGCAGTATTTT.

This clonotype has only a few counts. The chain is built from TRBV29-1 and TRBJ2-7; 8 bases fit TRBD2. The CDR3 is made up of 12 amino acids. V was clipped by 7 bases and J by 5 bases; unmatched bases: 7. Germline CDR1 and CDR2: SQVTM and ANQGSEA. In nucleotides, the CDR3 is TGCAGCGCGGGGCGGGAGGTCCACGAGCAGTACTTC. Translating it yields CSAGREVHEQYF.

This chain uses TRBV5-4 with TRBJ2-2, with 12 bases fitting TRBD1. This CDR3 comprises 16 residues. Germline CDR1 and CDR2: SGHNT and YYREEE (reference sequence). After removal of 3 bases from V and 6 bases from J, the junction contained 6 bases not matched to a gene. The CDR3 loop reads CASSSPGQGAAGELFF. The CDR3 region has the DNA TGTGCCAGCAGCTCACCGGGACAGGGGGCAGCCGGGGAGCTGTTTTTT. Combining the CDR3 with reference TRBV5-4 and TRBJ2-2 gives the whole variable domain ETGVTQSPTHLIKTRGQQVTLRCSSQSGHNTVSWYQQALGQGPQFIFQYYREEENGRGNFPPRFSGLQFPNYSSELNVNALELDDSALYLCASSSPGQGAAGELFFGEGSRLTVL.

The J gene is TRBJ2-5, the V gene TRBV7-3; D remains ambiguous. The germline V gene has CDR1 SGHTA and CDR2 FQGTGA. The CDR3 consists of 12 residues. Trimming took off 2 bases at V and 7 bases at J, with 8 bases between the two ends. CDR3 DNA sequence: TGTGCCAGCAGCTTAGGGCGAGGGACCCAGTACTTC. This sequence encodes CASSLGRGTQYF.

CDR3 protein: CASSSPGPARELFF. The CDR3 region has the DNA TGTGCCAGCAGCTCGCCCGGGCCTGCCCGGGAGCTGTTTTTT. The chain carries TRBV5-6 and TRBJ2-2; no clear D gene. The V and J ends lost 3 bases and 9 bases respectively, with 15 bases between them. The CDR3 runs 14 residues. Per the germline V gene, CDR1 is SGHDT and CDR2 is YYEEEE. The full variable domain, its missing parts supplied by reference TRBV5-6 and TRBJ2-2, is DAGVTQSPTHLIKTRGQQVTLRCSPKSGHDTVSWYQQALGQGPQFIFQYYEEEERQRGNFPDRFSGHQFPNYSSELNVNALLLGDSALYLCASSSPGPARELFFGEGSRLTVL.

V usage is TRBV5-6 and J usage is TRBJ2-2; 11 bases map to TRBD2. With 4 bases clipped from V and 1 base from J, the junction kept 3 bases outside the gene matches. This CDR3 contains 16 residues. CDR1 is SGHDT, CDR2 YYEEEE, per germline. CDR3 DNA: TGTGCCAGCAGCCGTCTAGCGGGAGGGAACACCGGGGAGCTGTTTTTT. Protein sequence: CASSRLAGGNTGELFF.

This clonotype was recorded at least ten times. The chain carries TRBV7-6 and TRBJ2-1, with D unclear. The germline V gene has CDR1 SGHVS and CDR2 FNYEAQ. With 2 bases removed from V and 8 bases from J, the gap between germline ends came to 25 bases. This CDR3 comprises 18 residues. The DNA of the CDR3 is TGTGCCAGCAGCTTATCTCTAGACCCTCGTGCCCCCCCGGATGAGCAGTTCTTC. Its protein is CASSLSLDPRAPPDEQFF.

This sequence joins TRBV6-5 and TRBJ2-1; TRBD2 aligns across 11 bases. V was pared by 2 bases and J by 6 bases, with 6 bases of the junction left unmatched. CDR3 length equals 16 residues. Germline lookup yields CDR1 MNHEY and CDR2 SVGAGI. The CDR3 loop is CASSYQLAGEPNEQFF. In DNA, the CDR3 is TGTGCCAGCAGTTACCAACTAGCGGGAGAACCCAATGAGCAGTTCTTC.

This clonotype was detected only a few times. J is TRBJ1-2 and V is TRBV4-2, with TRBD1 identical over 7 bases. Trimming cost V 1 base and J 4 bases; bases outside gene matches: 6. The CDR3 consists of 15 residues. The germline V gene has CDR1 LGHNA and CDR2 YNFKEQ. For the CDR3, the DNA is TGTGCCAGCAGCCAAGCCGGGACAGTCTTCTATGGCTACACCTTC. Its translation: CASSQAGTVFYGYTF.

The V call is TRBV11-1, the J call TRBJ2-7; D remains unclear. V lost 5 bases, J lost 9 bases, and 17 bases lay in between. Germline V CDR1 and CDR2: SGHAT, FQDESV (reference sequence). The CDR3 length is 13 residues. DNA of the CDR3: TGTGCCAGCAGCGTAGACGCAGCTACGAGGCAGTACTTC. Its translation: CASSVDAATRQYF.